The 10 T cell receptor beta chains in this list originate from one sample, sequenced in a study of vaccination effects on CD4 cells after COVID-19. Antigen-specific CD4+ T cells were expanded with viral peptide pools in the ViraFEST assay before sequencing. Investigators separated out CD4+ T cells once 10 days of culture had passed. These receptors lack a known antigen. The protocol was immunoSEQ multiplex PCR, while the TCRdb copy is restricted to in-frame clones and leaves out a portion. The table shows 55,000 to 70,000 clones, with 81% occurring only once. Sample: CD4+ T cells from PBMCs cultured with HCoV-229E spike peptides, taken before COVID-19 vaccination. All receptors come from a human donor who received a COVID-19 vaccine.

This chain connects TRBV19 to TRBJ1-5; tentative D call: TRBD1 (5 bases). The V and J ends lost 4 bases and 0 bases respectively, with 19 bases between them. The germline V gene has CDR1 LNHDA and CDR2 SQIVND (reference sequence). The CDR3 is 18 residues long. The CDR3 is CASSTLYRQYNSNQPQHF. CDR3 coding DNA: TGTGCCAGTAGTACTCTATACAGACAGTATAATAGCAATCAGCCCCAGCATTTT.

The chain has TRBV12-5 and TRBJ1-3, with a weak D call TRBD1 (5 bases). V dropped 1 base and J dropped 4 bases, with 14 bases sitting between them. The germline gives CDR1 LGHNT, CDR2 FRNRAP. The CDR3 is 16 amino acids. This chain's CDR3 is CASGLASDSLGNTIYF. The CDR3 DNA sequence: TGTGCTAGTGGTTTGGCCTCAGACAGTTTAGGAAACACCATATATTTT.

The gene calls are TRBV6-5 and TRBJ2-7, with TRBD1 matching over 8 bases. Germline lookup yields CDR1 MNHEY and CDR2 SVGAGI. CDR3 size: 15 residues. The ends lost 9 bases at V and 2 bases at J; junction bases unmatched: 12. Here the CDR3 DNA reads TGTGCCAGTACGAGGGGGACAGGTAGGACCTACGAGCAGTACGTC. Translated: CASTRGTGRTYEQYV.

The chain has TRBV14 and TRBJ1-1; D perhaps matches TRBD1 (5 bases). V gave up 0 bases and J gave up 6 bases, with 14 bases separating them. The CDR3 extends over 15 amino acids. Germline V gene sequence: CDR1 SGHDN, CDR2 FVKESK. CDR3 nucleotides: TGTGCCAGCAGCCAAGAAAGGTCAGGGATCCCTGAAGCTTTCTTT. Amino acid sequence: CASSQERSGIPEAFF.

This clone has a single count. In DNA form, the CDR3 reads TGTGCCAGCAGCGTAGAGGAGGAGGGGTGGTACCAAGAGACCCAGTACTTC. This translates into CASSVEEEGWYQETQYF. This chain links TRBV9 with TRBJ2-5; D is perhaps TRBD2 (6 bases). The CDR3 consists of 17 residues. Germline lookup yields CDR1 SGDLS and CDR2 YYNGEE. Trimming stripped 0 bases from V and 0 bases from J, with 15 bases between.

The rearrangement joins TRBV12-5 to TRBJ1-4; possible D gene TRBD1, 5 bases. V gave up 5 bases and J gave up 4 bases, with 11 bases separating them. CDR3 size: 14 residues. Germline V gives CDR1 LGHNT, CDR2 FRNRAP. The CDR3: CASGAGRLNEKLFF. The CDR3 coding sequence is TGTGCTAGTGGTGCGGGACGGCTTAATGAAAAACTGTTTTTT.

The chain couples TRBV24-1 to TRBJ1-1; TRBD1 might be the D (5 bases). The V gene lost 5 bases and the J gene lost 0 bases, with 9 bases spanning the gap. CDR3 size: 14 residues. CDR1 is KGHDR and CDR2 is SFDVKD in the germline V gene. CDR3 nucleotide sequence: TGTGCCACCAGTGGCACAGGAATGAACACTGAAGCTTTCTTT. Residues: CATSGTGMNTEAFF.

This sequence joins TRBV10-3 and TRBJ1-2, with a weak D call TRBD1 (6 bases). The CDR3 runs to 17 residues. With 10 bases removed from V and 4 bases from J, the gap between germline ends came to 28 bases. Germline values: CDR1 ENHRY, CDR2 SYGVKD. The CDR3 loop reads CANPDPQGNGPLYGYTF. The CDR3 nucleotides read TGTGCCAACCCCGACCCACAGGGAAATGGGCCTCTCTATGGCTACACCTTC.

The chain carries TRBV5-1 and TRBJ1-5; unclear D gene. CDR3 length equals 13 residues. V was shortened by 2 bases and J by 3 bases, with 6 bases between the two germline ends. The germline CDR1 and CDR2 sequences are SGHRS and YFSETQ. CDR3 coding DNA: TGCGCCAGCAGCTTTGGACTCAATCAGCCCCAGCATTTT. Its protein is CASSFGLNQPQHF.

The rearrangement joins TRBV5-1 to TRBJ2-1; 7 nucleotides align to TRBD1. The germline CDR1 and CDR2 sequences are SGHRS and YFSETQ. CDR3 length equals 12 residues. Trimming took 0 bases from V and 10 from J; bases not matched to a gene: 1. The CDR3 region is CASSLADREQFF. The CDR3 DNA reads as TGCGCCAGCAGCTTGGCGGACAGGGAGCAGTTCTTC.